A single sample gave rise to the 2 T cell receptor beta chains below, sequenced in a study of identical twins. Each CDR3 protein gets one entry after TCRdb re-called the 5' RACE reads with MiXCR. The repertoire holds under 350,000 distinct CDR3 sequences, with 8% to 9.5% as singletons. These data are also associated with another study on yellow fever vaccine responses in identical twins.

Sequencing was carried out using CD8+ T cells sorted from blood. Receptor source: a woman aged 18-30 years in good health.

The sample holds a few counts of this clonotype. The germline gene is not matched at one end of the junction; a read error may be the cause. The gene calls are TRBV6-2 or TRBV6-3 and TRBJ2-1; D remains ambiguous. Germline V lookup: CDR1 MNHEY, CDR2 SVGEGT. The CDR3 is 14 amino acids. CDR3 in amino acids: CASSDSADYNEQFF. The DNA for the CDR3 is TGTGCCAGCAGTGACTCGGCGGACTACAATGAGCAGTTCTTC.

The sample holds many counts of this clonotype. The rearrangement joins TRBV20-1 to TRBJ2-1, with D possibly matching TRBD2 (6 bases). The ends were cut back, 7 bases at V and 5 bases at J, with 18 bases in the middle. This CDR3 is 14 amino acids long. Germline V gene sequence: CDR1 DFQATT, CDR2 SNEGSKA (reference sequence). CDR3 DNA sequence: TGCAGTGTTGAATTCCTAGCGATCCACAATGAGCAGTTCTTC. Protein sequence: CSVEFLAIHNEQFF.